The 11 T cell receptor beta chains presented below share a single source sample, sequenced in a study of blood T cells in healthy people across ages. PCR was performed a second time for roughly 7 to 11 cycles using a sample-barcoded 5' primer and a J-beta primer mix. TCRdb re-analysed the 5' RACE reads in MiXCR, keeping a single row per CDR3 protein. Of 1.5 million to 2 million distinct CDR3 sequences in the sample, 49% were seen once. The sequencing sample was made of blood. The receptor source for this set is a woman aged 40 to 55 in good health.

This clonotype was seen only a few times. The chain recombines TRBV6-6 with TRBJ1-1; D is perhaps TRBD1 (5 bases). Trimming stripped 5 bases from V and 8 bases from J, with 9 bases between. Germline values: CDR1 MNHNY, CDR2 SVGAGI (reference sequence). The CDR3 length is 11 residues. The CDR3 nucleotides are TGTGCCAGCAGTGGGGGTGGGGAAGCTTTCTTT. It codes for CASSGGGEAFF.

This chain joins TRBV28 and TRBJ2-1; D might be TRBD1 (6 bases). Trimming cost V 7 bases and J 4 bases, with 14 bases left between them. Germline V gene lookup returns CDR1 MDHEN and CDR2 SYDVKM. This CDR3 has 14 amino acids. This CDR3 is CASTLRDTYNEQFF. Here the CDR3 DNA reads TGTGCCAGCACCCTCCGGGACACTTACAATGAGCAGTTCTTC.

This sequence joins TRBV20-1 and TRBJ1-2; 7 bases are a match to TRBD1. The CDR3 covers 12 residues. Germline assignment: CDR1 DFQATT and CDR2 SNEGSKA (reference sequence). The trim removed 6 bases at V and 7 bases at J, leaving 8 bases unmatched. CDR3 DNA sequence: TGCAGTGCCGCACAGGGGTCCCTTGGCTACACCTTC. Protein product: CSAAQGSLGYTF.

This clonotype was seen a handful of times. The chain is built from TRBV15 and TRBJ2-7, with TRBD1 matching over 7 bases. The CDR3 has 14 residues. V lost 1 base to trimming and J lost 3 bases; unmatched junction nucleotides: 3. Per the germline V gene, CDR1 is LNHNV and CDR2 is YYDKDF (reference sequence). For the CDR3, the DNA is TGTGCCACCAGCAGAGGAAGGACAGGCTACGAGCAGTACTTC. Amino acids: CATSRGRTGYEQYF.

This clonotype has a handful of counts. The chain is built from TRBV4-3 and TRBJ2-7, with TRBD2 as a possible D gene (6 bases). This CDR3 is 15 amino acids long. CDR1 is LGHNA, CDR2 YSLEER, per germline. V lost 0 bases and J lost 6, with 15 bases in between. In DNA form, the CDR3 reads TGCGCCAGCAGCCAAGAATGGATCCGGGGGAGCGAGCAGTACTTC. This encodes CASSQEWIRGSEQYF.

This CDR3 reads CASSDPDRPNEQFF. The CDR3 DNA reads as TGTGCCAGCAGCGATCCCGACAGGCCCAATGAGCAGTTCTTC. The V and J genes are TRBV12-3 or TRBV12-4 and TRBJ2-1; D is perhaps TRBD1 (6 bases). This CDR3 has 14 residues. Deletions cut 6 bases from V and 6 bases from J, with 15 bases between.

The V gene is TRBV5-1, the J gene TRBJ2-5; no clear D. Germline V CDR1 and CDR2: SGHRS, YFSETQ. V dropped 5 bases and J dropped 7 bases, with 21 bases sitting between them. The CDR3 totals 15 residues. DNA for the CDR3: TGCGCCAGCAGTTTTCAAGACCCTCGTATGGGGACCCAGTACTTC. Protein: CASSFQDPRMGTQYF.

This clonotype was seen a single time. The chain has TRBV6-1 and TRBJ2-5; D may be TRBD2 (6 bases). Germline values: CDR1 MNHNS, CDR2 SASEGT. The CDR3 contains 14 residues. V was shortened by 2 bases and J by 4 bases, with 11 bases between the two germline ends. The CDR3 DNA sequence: TGTGCCAGCAGTGAATTGGGGGGTGGAGAGACCCAGTACTTC. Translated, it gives CASSELGGGETQYF.

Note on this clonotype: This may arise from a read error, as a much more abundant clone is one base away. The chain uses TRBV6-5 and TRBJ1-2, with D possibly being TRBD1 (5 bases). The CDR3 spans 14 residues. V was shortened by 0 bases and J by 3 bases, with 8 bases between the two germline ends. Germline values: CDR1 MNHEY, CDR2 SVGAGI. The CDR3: CASSYSGGHYGYTF. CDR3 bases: TGTGCCAGCAGTTACTCGGGGGGTCACTATGGCTACACCTTC.

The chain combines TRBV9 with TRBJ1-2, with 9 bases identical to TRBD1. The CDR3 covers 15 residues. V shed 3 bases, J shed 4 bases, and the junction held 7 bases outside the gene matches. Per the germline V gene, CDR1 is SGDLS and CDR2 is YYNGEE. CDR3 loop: CASSAATGGAYGYTF. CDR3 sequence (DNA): TGTGCCAGCAGCGCCGCTACAGGGGGCGCCTATGGCTACACCTTC.

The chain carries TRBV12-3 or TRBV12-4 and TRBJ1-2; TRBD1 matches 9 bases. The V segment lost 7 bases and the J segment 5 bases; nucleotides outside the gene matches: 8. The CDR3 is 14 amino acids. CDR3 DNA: TGTGCCAGCACAACCCGGGACAGGGTATATGGCTACACCTTC. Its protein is CASTTRDRVYGYTF.